This TCR beta chain was retrieved from a study of regulatory T cells in long-lasting Graves disease (dated by TCRdb to the early 2020s). For the study in its entirety: Persistent Graves' disease was defined as antithyroid drug treatment for over 5 years with persistently positive TSH receptor autoantibodies. Patients with persistent Graves' disease were compared with patients with newly diagnosed Graves' disease using TCR sequencing and RNA sequencing of peripheral blood. The study was registered as a clinical trial and conducted in China. TCR sequencing covered about 13 persistent and 20 or so newly diagnosed Graves' disease patients, some 33 samples in total. On average, persistent Graves' disease patients in the clinical cohort had been on antithyroid drugs for about 10.3 years. Here is what the overall study found, with its caveats: Sequencing and analysis were limited to the TCR beta chain. Persistent patients shared more public clonotypes among themselves (more than 2,500) than newly diagnosed patients did (more than 850). Compared with newly diagnosed patients, persistent Graves' disease patients had lower TCR Shannon entropy and fewer highly expanded clones, which suggests clonal expansion. Persistent disease showed preferential use of TRBV28, TRBJ1-2 and TRBJ2-5, whereas newly diagnosed disease favored TRBV20-1 and TRBJ2-1. As a limitation, the authors acknowledged that the small sample size may reduce accuracy. The study examined only peripheral blood because the primary lesion, thyroid tissue, could not be accessed.

This clonotype was seen ten or more times. Its antigen specificity is not known. No base quality values were provided; no much bigger clone lies one nucleotide off. The protocol used for the library was multiplex PCR. TCRdb records Illumina HiSeq 4000 as the sequencer. To build TCR beta libraries, CDR3 regions were amplified by Arm-PCR using iRepertoire HTBI primers. PCR products were gel purified before sequencing. The original pipeline was this. Gene usage analysis of CDR3 amino acid clonotypes used the 55 to 80 TRBV and approximately 13 TRBJ segments found across samples. COPE and FqMerger were used to merge filtered high-quality paired reads into contigs. BLAST was used to align contigs to the IMGT TRBV, TRBD and TRBJ reference genes, and CDR3 was defined following IMGT. Highly expanded clones were defined as clonotypes with a frequency above 0.1%. Shannon entropy served as the measure of repertoire diversity, while the Gini coefficient captured V-J evenness. Clonotypes shared by more than one individual were considered public. TCRdb trimmed public reads at Q25 via fastp, called clones via MiXCR and kept in-frame beta chains. A single entry per CDR3 protein holds the most common genes and DNA from its merged rows. The V and J calls reflect TCRdb's pipeline rather than the authors' work. The sample table records about 340,000 distinct CDR3 sequences; around 20% of these occur just once. Less than 35% of the sample is taken by the ten largest.

The meaning of the sample's time point label: persistent/refractory GD, antithyroid drugs over 5 years with positive TRAb. RNA was extracted from PBMCs in TRIzol for both TCR sequencing and RNA sequencing. The diagnosis of Graves' disease followed American Thyroid Association guidelines. Recruitment of patients was carried out at an endocrinology department in Xi'an, China. Each patient gave about 9.1 milliliters of peripheral blood, collected in an EDTA anticoagulant tube. Ficoll Paque Plus density gradient separation was used to isolate PBMCs, and no further T cell sorting was done. RNA quality was checked with an Agilent 2100 Bioanalyzer and agarose gel, and concentration with a NanoDrop 2000. The junction shows trimming of 3 bases on V and 2 bases on J, and the gene matches do not reach 4 bases of it. Spanning cysteine to phenylalanine, the CDR3 consists of 14 amino acids. The DNA shown is the 42-base CDR3, in frame from base 1. The germline V gene encodes CDR1 GTSNPN and CDR2 SVGIG (reference sequence).

This receptor chain uses TRBV30 and TRBJ2-7, with 10 middle bases fitting TRBD2. This TCR was sampled from a female donor with Graves disease. The input for sequencing was peripheral blood mononuclear cells (PBMCs), taken when the disease was refractory, from a patient treated with antithyroid drugs. The DNA is TGTGCCTGGAGGGTCAGCGGGAGGGCCTACGAGCAGTACTTC. This codes for CAWRVSGRAYEQYF. Outside the CDR3, residues come from the reference TRBV30 and TRBJ2-7 proteins, so the full variable domain is: SQTIHQWPATLVQPVGSPLSLECTVEGTSNPNLYWYRQAAGRGLQLLFYSVGIGQISSEVPQNLSASRPQDRQFILSSKKLLLSDSGFYLCAWRVSGRAYEQYFGPGTRLTVT.